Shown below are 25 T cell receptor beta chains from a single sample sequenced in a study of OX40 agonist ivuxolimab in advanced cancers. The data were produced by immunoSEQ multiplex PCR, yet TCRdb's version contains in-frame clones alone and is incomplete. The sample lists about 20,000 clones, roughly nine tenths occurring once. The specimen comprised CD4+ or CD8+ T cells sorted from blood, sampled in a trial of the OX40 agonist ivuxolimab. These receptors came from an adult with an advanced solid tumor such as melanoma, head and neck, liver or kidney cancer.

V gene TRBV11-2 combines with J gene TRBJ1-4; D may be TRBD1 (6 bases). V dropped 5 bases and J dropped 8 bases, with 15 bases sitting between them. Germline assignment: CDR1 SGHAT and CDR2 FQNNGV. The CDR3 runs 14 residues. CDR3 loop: CASSRGARGEKLFF. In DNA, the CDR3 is TGTGCCAGCAGCCGGGGGGCGCGAGGAGAAAAACTGTTTTTT.

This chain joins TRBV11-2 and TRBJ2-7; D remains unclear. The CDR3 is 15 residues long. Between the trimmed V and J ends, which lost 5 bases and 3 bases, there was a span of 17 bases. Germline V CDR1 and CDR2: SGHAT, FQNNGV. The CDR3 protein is CASSPLTSLFYEQYF. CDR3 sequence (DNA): TGTGCCAGCAGCCCGCTTACGTCCCTCTTCTACGAGCAGTACTTC. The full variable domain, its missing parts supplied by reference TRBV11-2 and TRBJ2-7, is EAGVAQSPRYKIIEKRQSVAFWCNPISGHATLYWYQQILGQGPKLLIQFQNNGVVDDSQLPKDRFSAERLKGVDSTLKIQPAKLEDSAVYLCASSPLTSLFYEQYFGPGTRLTVT.

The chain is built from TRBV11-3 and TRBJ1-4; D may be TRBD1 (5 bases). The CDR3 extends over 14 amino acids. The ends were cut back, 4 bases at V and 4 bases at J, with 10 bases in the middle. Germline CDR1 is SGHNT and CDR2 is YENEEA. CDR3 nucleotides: TGTGCCAGCAGCTACAGGTCGTTTAATGAAAAACTGTTTTTT. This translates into CASSYRSFNEKLFF.

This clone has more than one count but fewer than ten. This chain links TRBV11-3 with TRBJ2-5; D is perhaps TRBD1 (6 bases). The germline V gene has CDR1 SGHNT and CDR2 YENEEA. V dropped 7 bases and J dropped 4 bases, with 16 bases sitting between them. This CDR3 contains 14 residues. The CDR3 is CASTSDNRVETQYF. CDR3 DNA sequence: TGTGCCAGCACCTCGGATAACAGGGTAGAGACCCAGTACTTC.

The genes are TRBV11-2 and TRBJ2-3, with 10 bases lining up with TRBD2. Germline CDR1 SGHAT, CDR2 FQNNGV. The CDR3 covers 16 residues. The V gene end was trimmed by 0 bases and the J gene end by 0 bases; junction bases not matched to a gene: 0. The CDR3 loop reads CASSLELAGSTDTQYF. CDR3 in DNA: TGTGCCAGCAGCTTAGAACTAGCGGGAAGCACAGATACGCAGTATTTT.

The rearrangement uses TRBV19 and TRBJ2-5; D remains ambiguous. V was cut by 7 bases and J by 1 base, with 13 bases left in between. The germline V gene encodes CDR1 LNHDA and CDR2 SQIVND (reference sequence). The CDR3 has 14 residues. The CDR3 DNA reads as TGTGCCAGTAAGGAATTCGCGGCCCAAGAGACCCAGTACTTC. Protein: CASKEFAAQETQYF.

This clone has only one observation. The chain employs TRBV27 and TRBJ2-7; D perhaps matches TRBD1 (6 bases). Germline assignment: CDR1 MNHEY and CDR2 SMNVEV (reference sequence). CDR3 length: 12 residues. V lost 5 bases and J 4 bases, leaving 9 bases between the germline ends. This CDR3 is CASSPGQYEQYF. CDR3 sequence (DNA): TGTGCCAGCAGTCCCGGACAGTACGAGCAGTACTTC.

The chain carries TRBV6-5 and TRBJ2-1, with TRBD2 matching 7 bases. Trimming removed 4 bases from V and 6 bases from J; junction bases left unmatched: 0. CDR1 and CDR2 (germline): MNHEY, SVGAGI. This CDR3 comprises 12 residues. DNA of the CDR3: TGTGCCAGCAGTTCGGGGGGCAATGAGCAGTTCTTC. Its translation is CASSSGGNEQFF.

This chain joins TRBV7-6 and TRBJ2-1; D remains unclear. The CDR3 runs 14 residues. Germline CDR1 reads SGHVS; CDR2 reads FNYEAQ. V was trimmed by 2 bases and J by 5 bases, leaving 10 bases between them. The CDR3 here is CASSLWGSHNEQFF. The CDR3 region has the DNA TGTGCCAGCAGCTTATGGGGTAGCCACAATGAGCAGTTCTTC. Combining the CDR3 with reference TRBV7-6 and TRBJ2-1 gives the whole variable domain GAGVSQSPRYKVTKRGQDVALRCDPISGHVSLYWYRQALGQGPEFLTYFNYEAQQDKSGLPNDRFSAERPEGSISTLTIQRTEQRDSAMYRCASSLWGSHNEQFFGPGTRLTVL.

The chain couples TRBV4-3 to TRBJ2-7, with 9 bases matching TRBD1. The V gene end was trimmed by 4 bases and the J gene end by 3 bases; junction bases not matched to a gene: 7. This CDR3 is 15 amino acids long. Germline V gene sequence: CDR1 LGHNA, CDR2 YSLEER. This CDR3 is CASSPGTGLGYEQYF. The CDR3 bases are TGCGCCAGCAGCCCCGGGACAGGGCTTGGCTACGAGCAGTACTTC.

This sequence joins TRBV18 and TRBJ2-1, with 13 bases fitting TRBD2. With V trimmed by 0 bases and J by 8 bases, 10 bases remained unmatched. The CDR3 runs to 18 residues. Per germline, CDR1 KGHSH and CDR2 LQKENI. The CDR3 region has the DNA TGTGCCAGCTCACCACCCGTCGGACTAGCGGGAGAGTTGGATGAGCAGTTCTTC. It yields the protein CASSPPVGLAGELDEQFF.

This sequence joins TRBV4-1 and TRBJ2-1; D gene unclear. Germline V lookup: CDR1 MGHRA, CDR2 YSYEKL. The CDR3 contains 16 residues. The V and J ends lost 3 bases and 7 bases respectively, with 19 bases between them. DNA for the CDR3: TGCGCCAGCAGCCACCCCGGCTACCCGGGTCCGAATGAGCAGTTCTTC. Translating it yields CASSHPGYPGPNEQFF.

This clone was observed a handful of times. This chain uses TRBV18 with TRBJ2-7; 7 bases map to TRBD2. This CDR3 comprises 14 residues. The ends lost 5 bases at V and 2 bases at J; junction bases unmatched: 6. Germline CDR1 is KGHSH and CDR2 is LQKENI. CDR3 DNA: TGTGCCAGCTCATCCCTAGCGGAACCCTACGAGCAGTACTTC. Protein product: CASSSLAEPYEQYF.

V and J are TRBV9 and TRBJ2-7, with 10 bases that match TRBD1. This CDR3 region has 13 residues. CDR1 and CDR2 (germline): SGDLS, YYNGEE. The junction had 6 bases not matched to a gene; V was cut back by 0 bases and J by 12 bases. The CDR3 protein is CASSVVAGQGRYF. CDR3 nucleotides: TGTGCCAGCAGCGTAGTTGCGGGACAGGGGAGGTACTTC.

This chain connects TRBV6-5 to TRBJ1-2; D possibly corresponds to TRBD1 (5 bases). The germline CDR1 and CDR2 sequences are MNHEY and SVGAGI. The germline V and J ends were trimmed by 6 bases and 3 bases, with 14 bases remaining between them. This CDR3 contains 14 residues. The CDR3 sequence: CASSPGGGYYGYTF. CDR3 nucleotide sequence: TGTGCCAGCAGCCCCGGGGGGGGATACTATGGCTACACCTTC.

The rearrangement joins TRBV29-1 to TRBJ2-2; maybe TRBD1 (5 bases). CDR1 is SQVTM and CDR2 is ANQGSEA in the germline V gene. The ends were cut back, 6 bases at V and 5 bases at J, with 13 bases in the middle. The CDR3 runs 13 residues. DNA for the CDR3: TGCAGCGTCCACAGGTCAGGGACCGGGGAGCTGTTTTTT. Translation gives CSVHRSGTGELFF.

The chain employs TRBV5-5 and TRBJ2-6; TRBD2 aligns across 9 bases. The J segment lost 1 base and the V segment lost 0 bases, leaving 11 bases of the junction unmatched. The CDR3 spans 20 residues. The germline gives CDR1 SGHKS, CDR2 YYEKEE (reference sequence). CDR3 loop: CASSLAMLAGILSGANVLTF. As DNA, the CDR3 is TGTGCCAGCAGCTTGGCCATGCTAGCGGGAATTCTTTCTGGGGCCAACGTCCTGACTTTC.

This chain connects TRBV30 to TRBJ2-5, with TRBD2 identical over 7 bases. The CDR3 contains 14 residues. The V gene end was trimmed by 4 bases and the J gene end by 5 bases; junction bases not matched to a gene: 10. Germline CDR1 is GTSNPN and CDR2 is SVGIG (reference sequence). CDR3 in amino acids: CAWTFGTTGETQYF. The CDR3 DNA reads TGTGCCTGGACCTTCGGGACTACGGGGGAGACCCAGTACTTC. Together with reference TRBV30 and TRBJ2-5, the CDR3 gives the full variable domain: SQTIHQWPATLVQPVGSPLSLECTVEGTSNPNLYWYRQAAGRGLQLLFYSVGIGQISSEVPQNLSASRPQDRQFILSSKKLLLSDSGFYLCAWTFGTTGETQYFGPGTRLLVL.

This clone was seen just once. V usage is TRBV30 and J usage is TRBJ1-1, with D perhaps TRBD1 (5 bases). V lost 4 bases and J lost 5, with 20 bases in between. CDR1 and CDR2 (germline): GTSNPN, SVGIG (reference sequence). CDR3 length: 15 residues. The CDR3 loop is CAWNPPRDGATEAFF. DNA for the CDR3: TGTGCCTGGAATCCCCCCCGTGACGGGGCAACTGAAGCTTTCTTT.

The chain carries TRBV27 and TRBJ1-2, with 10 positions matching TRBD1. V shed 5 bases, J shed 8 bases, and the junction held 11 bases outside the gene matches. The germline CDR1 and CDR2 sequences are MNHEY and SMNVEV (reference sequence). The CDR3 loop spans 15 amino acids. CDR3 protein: CASSAATGGFRGYTF. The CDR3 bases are TGTGCCAGCAGTGCCGCGACAGGGGGCTTCCGCGGCTACACCTTC.

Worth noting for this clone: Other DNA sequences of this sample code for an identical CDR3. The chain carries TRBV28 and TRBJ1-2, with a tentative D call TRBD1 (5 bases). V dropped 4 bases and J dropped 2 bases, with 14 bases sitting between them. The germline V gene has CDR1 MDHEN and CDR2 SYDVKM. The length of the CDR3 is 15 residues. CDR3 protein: CASSSRPEGNYGYTF. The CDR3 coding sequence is TGTGCCAGCAGTTCCCGTCCGGAGGGGAACTATGGCTACACCTTC.

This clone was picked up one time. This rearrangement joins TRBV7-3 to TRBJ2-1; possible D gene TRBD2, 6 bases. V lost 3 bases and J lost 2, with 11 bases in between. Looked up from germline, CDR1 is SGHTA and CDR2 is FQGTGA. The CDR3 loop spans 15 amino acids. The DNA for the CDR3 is TGTGCCAGCAGCTTGGCGGGACCCACCTACAATGAGCAGTTCTTC. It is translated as CASSLAGPTYNEQFF. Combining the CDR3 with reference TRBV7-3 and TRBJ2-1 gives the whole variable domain GAGVSQTPSNKVTEKGKYVELRCDPISGHTALYWYRQSLGQGPEFLIYFQGTGAADDSGLPNDRFFAVRPEGSVSTLKIQRTERGDSAVYLCASSLAGPTYNEQFFGPGTRLTVL.

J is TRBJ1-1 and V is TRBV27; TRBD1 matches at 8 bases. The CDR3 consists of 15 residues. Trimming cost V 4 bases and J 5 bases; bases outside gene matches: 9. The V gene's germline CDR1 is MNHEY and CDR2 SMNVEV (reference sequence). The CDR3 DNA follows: TGTGCCAGCAGTTCCCCCGGGACAGGAGTTACTGAAGCTTTCTTT. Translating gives CASSSPGTGVTEAFF.

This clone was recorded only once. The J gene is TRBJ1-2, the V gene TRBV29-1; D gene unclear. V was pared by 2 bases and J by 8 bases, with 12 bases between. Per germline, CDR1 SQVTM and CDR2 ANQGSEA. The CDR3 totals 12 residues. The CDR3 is CSVETGSRGYTF. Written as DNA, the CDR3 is TGCAGCGTTGAAACGGGTTCTCGGGGCTACACCTTC. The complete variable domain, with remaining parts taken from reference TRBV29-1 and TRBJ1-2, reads SAVISQKPSRDICQRGTSLTIQCQVDSQVTMMFWYRQQPGQSLTLIATANQGSEATYESGFVIDKFPISRPNLTFSTLTVSNMSPEDSSIYLCSVETGSRGYTFGSGTRLTVV.

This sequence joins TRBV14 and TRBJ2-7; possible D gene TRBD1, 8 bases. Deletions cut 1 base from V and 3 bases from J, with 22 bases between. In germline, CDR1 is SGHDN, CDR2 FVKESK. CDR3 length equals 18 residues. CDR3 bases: TGTGCCAGCAGCCAAGGCCCAGGGGGCGGACTAGGGGACTACGAGCAGTACTTC. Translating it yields CASSQGPGGGLGDYEQYF.